Listed below are T cell receptor beta chains from one sample, sequenced in a study of spatial heterogeneity in lung cancer. From the 5' RACE reads, TCRdb called clonotypes with MiXCR, one entry per CDR3 protein. Found here are 5,000 or so distinct CDR3 sequences, 20% to 25% of them singletons; the top ten hold roughly a tenth. The source was lung tumor tissue, collected at surgery. All receptors come from a male donor with early-stage non-small cell lung cancer. Both conserved end residues are part of each CDR3. The D gene is left open where the match is weak.

V,J,D,DNA,CDR3
TRBV12-3/TRBV12-4,TRBJ1-1,NA,TGTGCCAGCAGTTTACAACTCCCTGGGGACACTGAAGCTTTCTTT,CASSLQLPGDTEAFF
TRBV5-1,TRBJ1-1,NA,TGCGCCAGCAGGGTGGCAGGGGCGAACACTGAAGCTTTCTTT,CASRVAGANTEAFF
TRBV20-1,TRBJ2-3,NA,TGCAGTGCTAGAAGGGAGCGGGTTACAGATACGCAGTATTTT,CSARRERVTDTQYF
TRBV27,TRBJ2-5,NA,TGTGCCAGCAGTTACCAGGGTAGCCAAGAGACCCAGCACTTC,CASSYQGSQETQHF